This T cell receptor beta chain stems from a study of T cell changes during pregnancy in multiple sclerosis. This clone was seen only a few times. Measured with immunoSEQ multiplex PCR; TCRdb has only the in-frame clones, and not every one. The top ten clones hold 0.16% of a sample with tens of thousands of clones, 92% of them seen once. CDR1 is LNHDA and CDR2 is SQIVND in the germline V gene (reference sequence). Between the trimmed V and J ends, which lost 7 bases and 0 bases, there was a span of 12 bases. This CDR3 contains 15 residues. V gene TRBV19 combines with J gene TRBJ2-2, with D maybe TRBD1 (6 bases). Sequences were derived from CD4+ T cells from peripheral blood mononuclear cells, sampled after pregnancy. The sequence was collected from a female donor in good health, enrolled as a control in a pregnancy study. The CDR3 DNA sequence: TGTGCCAGTACCGGGACACCCCCGAACACCGGGGAGCTGTTTTTT. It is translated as CASTGTPPNTGELFF.